These 10 T cell receptor beta chains came from one sample sequenced in a study of cytomegalovirus exposure and HLA in healthy donors. This PCR relied on a set of 60 Vbeta primers and 13 Jbeta primers. Measured with immunoSEQ multiplex PCR; TCRdb has only the in-frame clones, and not every one. Here the sample spans about 250,000 clones, 80% being singletons. Specimen: PBMCs. The receptors here all came from a girl aged 2-10 years in good health and CMV-seronegative.

The chain joins TRBV5-1 to TRBJ2-3; D is undetermined. Germline V CDR1 and CDR2: SGHRS, YFSETQ. The CDR3 covers 14 residues. V was trimmed by 0 bases and J by 2 bases, leaving 7 bases between them. In nucleotides, the CDR3 is TGCGCCAGCAGCTTGGGTCAGAACACAGATACGCAGTATTTT. Amino acid sequence: CASSLGQNTDTQYF.

In this sample, this clone turned up once. The rearrangement links TRBV25-1 to TRBJ1-1; D remains unclear. CDR3 size: 13 residues. Germline CDR1 and CDR2: MGHDK and SYGVNS. The CDR3 DNA reads TGTGCTGTAGCTCCCCCTGGGAACACTGAAGCTTTCTTT. This sequence encodes CAVAPPGNTEAFF.

V gene TRBV6-1 combines with J gene TRBJ1-1; TRBD1 matches 10 bases. The junction had 4 bases not matched to a gene; V was cut back by 6 bases and J by 3 bases. Germline CDR1 reads MNHNS; CDR2 reads SASEGT. The CDR3 consists of 14 residues. The DNA of the CDR3 is TGTGCCAGCAGGACAGGGGGCGATTACACTGAAGCTTTCTTT. It translates to CASRTGGDYTEAFF.

Remarks on this clone: This CDR3 is also generated by other DNA sequences in the sample. The chain carries TRBV9 and TRBJ2-3; D is ambiguous. Germline V gene data show CDR1 as SGDLS and CDR2 as YYNGEE. The CDR3 runs to 12 residues. Trimming removed 3 bases at V and 3 bases at J, with 5 bases between. The CDR3 protein is CASSALTDTQYF. CDR3 bases: TGTGCCAGCAGCGCCTTAACAGATACGCAGTATTTT.

The CDR3 DNA reads TGTGCCAGCAGCCCCCCGCGGGAGATATACTCGGCCCAGTACTTC. This codes for CASSPPREIYSAQYF. The rearrangement uses TRBV7-9 and TRBJ2-5; 7 bases are shared with TRBD2. Germline CDR1 and CDR2: SEHNR and FQNEAQ (reference sequence). J lost 9 bases, V lost 5 bases, and 15 bases had no gene match. The CDR3 spans 15 residues.

The rearrangement links TRBV27 to TRBJ1-1; no clear D. The CDR3 sequence is 13 residues long. Trimming left V 3 bases short and J 1 base short, with 6 bases between. Germline V gives CDR1 MNHEY, CDR2 SMNVEV (reference sequence). As DNA, the CDR3 is TGTGCCAGCAGTTTCATTCCGAACACTGAAGCTTTCTTT. Translating it yields CASSFIPNTEAFF.

This clone was detected once. This rearrangement joins TRBV5-4 to TRBJ2-1, with 8 positions matching TRBD1. V gave up 0 bases and J gave up 3 bases; unmatched junction bases: 2. The length of the CDR3 is 15 residues. Germline CDR1 is SGHNT and CDR2 is YYREEE (reference sequence). For the CDR3, the DNA is TGTGCCAGCAGCTTGGACAGGGGGGACTACAATGAGCAGTTCTTC. This sequence encodes CASSLDRGDYNEQFF. The variable domain in full, with the rest retrieved from reference TRBV5-4 and TRBJ2-1, is ETGVTQSPTHLIKTRGQQVTLRCSSQSGHNTVSWYQQALGQGPQFIFQYYREEENGRGNFPPRFSGLQFPNYSSELNVNALELDDSALYLCASSLDRGDYNEQFFGPGTRLTVL.

This rearrangement joins TRBV7-9 to TRBJ2-4; 8 bases fit TRBD1. Germline V lookup: CDR1 SEHNR, CDR2 FQNEAQ (reference sequence). Trimming took 5 bases from V and 8 from J; bases not matched to a gene: 17. The length of the CDR3 is 17 residues. The CDR3 coding sequence is TGTGCCAGCAGCGCCACTAGAGACAGGGGCCTGTTTCACATTCAGTACTTC. Translating it yields CASSATRDRGLFHIQYF.

V gene TRBV7-2 combines with J gene TRBJ2-7; 9 bases line up with TRBD1. Germline CDR1 and CDR2: SGHTA and FQGNSA. After removal of 5 bases from V and 3 bases from J, the junction contained 8 bases not matched to a gene. There are 15 residues in the CDR3. The CDR3 nucleotides are TGTGCCAGCAGCGCGGTACAGGGGGCGGGCTACGAGCAGTACTTC. Translated, it gives CASSAVQGAGYEQYF.

The V gene is TRBV2, the J gene TRBJ2-1; D uncertain. CDR1 SNHLY and CDR2 FYNNEI come from the germline V gene. This CDR3 spans 14 amino acids. The V end was cut by 3 bases, the J end by 6 bases, with 12 bases between. CDR3 residues: CASSDYSTPNEQFF. In nucleotides, the CDR3 is TGTGCCAGCAGTGATTACAGTACCCCCAATGAGCAGTTCTTC.